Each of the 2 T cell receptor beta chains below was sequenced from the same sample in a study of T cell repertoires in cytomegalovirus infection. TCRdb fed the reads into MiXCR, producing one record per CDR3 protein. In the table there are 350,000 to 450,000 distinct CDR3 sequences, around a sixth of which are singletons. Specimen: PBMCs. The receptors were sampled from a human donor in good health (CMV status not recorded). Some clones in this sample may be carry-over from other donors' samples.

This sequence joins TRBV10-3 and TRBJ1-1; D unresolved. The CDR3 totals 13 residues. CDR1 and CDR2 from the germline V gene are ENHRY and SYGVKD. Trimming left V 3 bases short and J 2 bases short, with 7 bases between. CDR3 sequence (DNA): TGTGCCATCAGTGACTCCCGAAACACTGAAGCTTTCTTT. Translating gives CAISDSRNTEAFF.

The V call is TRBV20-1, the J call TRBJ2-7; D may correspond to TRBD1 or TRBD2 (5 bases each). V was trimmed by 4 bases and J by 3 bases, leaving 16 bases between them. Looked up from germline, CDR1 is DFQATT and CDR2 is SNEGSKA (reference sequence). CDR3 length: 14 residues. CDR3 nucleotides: TGCAGTGCTAATAGATTCCGGGACCACTACGAGCAGTACTTC. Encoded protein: CSANRFRDHYEQYF.